The 20 T cell receptor beta chains below come from one sample, sequenced in a study of OX40 agonist ivuxolimab in advanced cancers. Only in-frame clones appear in the TCRdb table, and some are missing; sequencing was by immunoSEQ multiplex PCR. The table shows approximately 43,000 clones, with 85% occurring only once. Sequenced here: CD4+ or CD8+ T cells sorted from blood, sampled in a trial of the OX40 agonist ivuxolimab. The receptors stem from an adult with an advanced solid tumor such as melanoma, head and neck, liver or kidney cancer.

This clone was counted once. V and J are TRBV6-5 and TRBJ1-1; unclear D gene. This CDR3 is 15 amino acids long. With 2 bases removed from V and 0 bases from J, the gap between germline ends came to 10 bases. CDR1 is MNHEY and CDR2 is SVGAGI in the germline V gene. The CDR3 sequence is CASSYGEPMNTEAFF. The CDR3 DNA reads TGTGCCAGCAGTTACGGTGAGCCCATGAACACTGAAGCTTTCTTT.

This chain links TRBV5-6 with TRBJ1-1, with D unresolved. Germline CDR1 is SGHDT and CDR2 is YYEEEE. The ends were cut back, 4 bases at V and 6 bases at J, with 10 bases in the middle. This CDR3 is built from 12 residues. Here the CDR3 DNA reads TGTGCCAGCAGCCACACGGGGTCTGAAGCTTTCTTT. As protein: CASSHTGSEAFF.

The chain recombines TRBV15 with TRBJ1-1; no firm D call. This CDR3 has 16 amino acids. The V end was cut by 0 bases, the J end by 1 base, with 12 bases between. Germline CDR1 reads LNHNV; CDR2 reads YYDKDF (reference sequence). In DNA form, the CDR3 reads TGTGCCACCAGCAGAGATGCTATACCCGGGAACACTGAAGCTTTCTTT. Amino acid sequence: CATSRDAIPGNTEAFF.

The chain recombines TRBV28 with TRBJ2-7, with 7 bases matching TRBD1. The trim removed 4 bases at V and 0 bases at J, leaving 18 bases unmatched. The CDR3 loop spans 19 amino acids. Germline CDR1 reads MDHEN; CDR2 reads SYDVKM. CDR3 bases: TGTGCCAGCAGTTCACCATCCGGGACAGTTAAAGTCCCCTCCTACGAGCAGTACTTC. Protein: CASSSPSGTVKVPSYEQYF.

V usage is TRBV19 and J usage is TRBJ2-7, with TRBD2 identical over 7 bases. Trimming at V came to 3 bases and at J to 5 bases, leaving 7 bases not matched to a gene. The CDR3 loop spans 14 amino acids. Looked up from germline, CDR1 is LNHDA and CDR2 is SQIVND (reference sequence). CDR3 residues: CASSIATSRDEQYF. Here the CDR3 DNA reads TGTGCCAGTAGTATTGCGACTAGCAGGGACGAGCAGTACTTC.

The chain couples TRBV10-2 to TRBJ1-5; D might be TRBD1 (6 bases). Trimming took off 7 bases at V and 5 bases at J, with 12 bases between the two ends. The germline V gene encodes CDR1 WSHSY and CDR2 SAAADI. The CDR3 is 13 amino acids. The DNA of the CDR3 is TGCGCCAGCACCCGGACAGCCGATCAGCCCCAGCATTTT. Translated: CASTRTADQPQHF.

This chain links TRBV2 with TRBJ2-7; TRBD1 might be the D (6 bases). Germline CDR1 SNHLY, CDR2 FYNNEI. The CDR3 extends over 14 amino acids. Trimming left V 8 bases short and J 4 bases short, with 18 bases between. CDR3 nucleotide sequence: TGTGCCAGCCACCCGGTAGGGACACTGTACGAGCAGTACTTC. Encoded protein: CASHPVGTLYEQYF.

This clone has a single count. The rearrangement joins TRBV29-1 to TRBJ1-4; 9 positions agree with TRBD1. This CDR3 region has 12 residues. V trimming: 7 bases; J trimming: 6 bases; junction bases outside the gene matches: 3. CDR1 is SQVTM, CDR2 ANQGSEA, per germline. This chain's CDR3 is CSGRTGDEKLFF. The CDR3 region has the DNA TGCAGCGGGAGGACAGGGGATGAAAAACTGTTTTTT.

This sequence joins TRBV19 and TRBJ2-3; 7 bases map to TRBD1. There are 15 residues in the CDR3. The V gene's germline CDR1 is LNHDA and CDR2 SQIVND (reference sequence). Trimming at V came to 4 bases and at J to 1 base, leaving 5 bases not matched to a gene. CDR3 region: CASSNDRAGTDTQYF. CDR3 DNA sequence: TGTGCCAGTAGTAACGACAGGGCGGGCACAGATACGCAGTATTTT.

This rearrangement joins TRBV9 to TRBJ2-5; D assignment may be TRBD1 or TRBD2 (5 bases each). The CDR3 length is 16 residues. Germline CDR1 and CDR2: SGDLS and YYNGEE. Between the trimmed V and J ends, which lost 4 bases and 2 bases, there was a span of 18 bases. In nucleotides, the CDR3 is TGTGCCAGCAGCCCGTCGACAGACTATAATCAAGAGACCCAGTACTTC. Its translation is CASSPSTDYNQETQYF.

The V and J genes are TRBV19 and TRBJ1-2; D ambiguous. Germline loops: CDR1 LNHDA, CDR2 SQIVND (reference sequence). V lost 1 base, J lost 5 bases, and 8 bases lay in between. The CDR3 sequence is 13 residues long. For the CDR3, the DNA is TGTGCCAGTAGTATAGTAATCGAATATGGCTACACCTTC. As protein: CASSIVIEYGYTF.

CDR3 protein: CASSQDHRGAYEQYF. DNA for the CDR3: TGCGCCAGCAGCCAAGATCACAGGGGAGCCTACGAGCAGTACTTC. The J gene is TRBJ2-7, the V gene TRBV4-3, with 7 bases that match TRBD1. The V gene end was trimmed by 0 bases and the J gene end by 2 bases; junction bases not matched to a gene: 4. Germline V gene data show CDR1 as LGHNA and CDR2 as YSLEER. The CDR3 has 15 amino acids.

The rearrangement uses TRBV28 and TRBJ1-4, with D unclear. Germline-derived CDR1 and CDR2 are MDHEN and SYDVKM. The CDR3 runs to 15 residues. The V and J ends lost 2 bases and 2 bases respectively, with 9 bases between them. CDR3 coding DNA: TGTGCCAGCAGTTTACCTAGAAGTACTAATGAAAAACTGTTTTTT. This sequence encodes CASSLPRSTNEKLFF.

This clone was observed a few times. The chain recombines TRBV5-5 with TRBJ1-1; D unclear. The germline V and J ends were trimmed by 3 bases and 2 bases, with 8 bases remaining between them. The CDR3 runs to 13 residues. Germline V gene lookup returns CDR1 SGHKS and CDR2 YYEKEE (reference sequence). CDR3 amino acids: CASSSTVNTEAFF. The CDR3 DNA sequence: TGTGCCAGCAGCTCGACCGTAAACACTGAAGCTTTCTTT.

The chain employs TRBV2 and TRBJ2-7; D gene uncertain. CDR3 length: 10 amino acids. Trimming removed 3 bases at V and 9 bases at J, with 6 bases between. The germline CDR1 and CDR2 sequences are SNHLY and FYNNEI. CDR3 sequence reads: CASSDFWQYF. CDR3 in DNA: TGTGCCAGCAGTGATTTTTGGCAGTACTTC.

In its sample, this clone was seen once. The chain combines TRBV18 with TRBJ2-5; possibly TRBD1 for D (5 bases). Trimming left V 2 bases short and J 4 bases short, with 14 bases between. CDR1 and CDR2 from the germline V gene are KGHSH and LQKENI. This CDR3 spans 15 amino acids. DNA for the CDR3: TGTGCCAGCTCACCAAATTCAGGGATCGGAGAGACCCAGTACTTC. As protein: CASSPNSGIGETQYF.

This clone was recorded once. The chain recombines TRBV19 with TRBJ2-1; the match to TRBD1 covers 8 bases. Germline V gives CDR1 LNHDA, CDR2 SQIVND (reference sequence). The CDR3 length is 13 residues. V was clipped by 7 bases and J by 7 bases; unmatched bases: 6. The CDR3 sequence is CASTRQGLNEQFF. The DNA for the CDR3 is TGTGCCAGTACCCGACAGGGGTTAAATGAGCAGTTCTTC.

The CDR3 is CASSPQSTGELFF. In DNA form, the CDR3 reads TGTGCCAGCAGCCCACAATCGACCGGGGAGCTGTTTTTT. The chain has TRBV11-3 and TRBJ2-2; D remains ambiguous. This CDR3 is built from 13 residues. In germline, CDR1 is SGHNT, CDR2 YENEEA. V was pared by 5 bases and J by 5 bases, with 9 bases between.

CDR3 sequence: CSASNRDGRTDTQYF. The CDR3 coding sequence is TGCAGCGCTTCCAACCGGGACGGACGCACAGATACGCAGTATTTT. The rearrangement joins TRBV29-1 to TRBJ2-3; D is possibly TRBD1 or TRBD2 (5 bases each). The CDR3 has 15 residues. CDR1 SQVTM and CDR2 ANQGSEA come from the germline V gene. The germline V and J ends were trimmed by 7 bases and 1 base, with 18 bases remaining between them.

This clone occurred a few times. The chain couples TRBV10-3 to TRBJ1-2, with D possibly matching TRBD1 (6 bases). CDR1 and CDR2 (germline): ENHRY, SYGVKD. Trimming removed 8 bases at V and 8 bases at J, with 18 bases between. The CDR3 is 13 residues long. CDR3 amino acids: CAIYKAGAEGYTF. The CDR3 region has the DNA TGTGCCATCTACAAGGCAGGGGCGGAAGGCTACACCTTC.